This section outlines one T cell receptor beta chain sequence together with its context. Its antigen is still unknown. The CDR3 extends 3 residues past the end of the read, so its final part is completed from the germline J gene. The same CDR3 can be traced to other DNA sequences in this sample. CVID meant reduced serum IgG, IgA and/or IgM plus specific antibody deficiency. No CVID subject was ill or on immunomodulatory drugs when sampled. The data originate from a study of T cell clonality in common variable immunodeficiency. In germline, CDR1 is MNHNS, CDR2 SASEGT. V lost 0 bases to trimming and J lost 3 bases; unmatched junction nucleotides: 1. CDR3 size: 14 residues. Points from the study as a whole: In common variable immunodeficiency, TCR beta chains reportedly carried fewer deletions and N-nucleotide insertions. Repertoire-complication correlations in CVID were limited by patient heterogeneity. The cause of increased CVID clonality remains unclear without subpopulation sequencing.

Only in-frame clones appear in the TCRdb table, and some are missing; sequencing was by immunoSEQ multiplex PCR. The profile covers roughly 25,000 clones, none occurring a single time. The sample taken for sequencing was peripheral blood mononuclear cells. The rearrangement joins TRBV6-1 to TRBJ1-2; the match to TRBD1 covers 7 bases. This TCR was recovered from a human donor with common variable immunodeficiency. CDR3 protein: CASSEAQGDYGYTF. CDR3 bases read: TGTGCCAGCAGTGAAGCCCAGGGGGACTATGGC.